This TCR beta chain was captured in a study of blood T cell repertoires in COVID-19. The CDR3 consists of 16 residues. The germline V gene has CDR1 MNHEY and CDR2 SVGEGT. The ends lost 1 base at V and 1 base at J; junction bases unmatched: 4. Repertoires were generated with immunoSEQ multiplex PCR, while TCRdb's copy carries only in-frame clones and drops some. The sample carries 150,000 to 200,000 clones, over 75% recorded once. V gene TRBV6-2 or TRBV6-3 combines with J gene TRBJ2-1; TRBD2 matches 7 bases. This sequence was found in an elderly man with COVID-19, enrolled during active disease. Sequenced material: peripheral blood. CDR3 amino acids: CASSYFGEGSYNEQFF. Here the CDR3 DNA reads TGTGCCAGCAGTTACTTCGGGGAGGGGTCCTACAATGAGCAGTTCTTC.